This T cell receptor beta chain was identified during a study of naive and memory T cell subsets listed by TCRdb under 2017. In the study overall: Sorted naive and memory T cell subsets from peripheral blood were analyzed in the study using a UMI-based, open-source pipeline for TCR alpha and beta sequencing. IgG serology results and the functional CMV T cell responses were in complete agreement. RNA was DNase-treated and reverse transcribed with TCR constant-region primers, mostly using SuperScript III. On the study overall, not on this receptor specifically: In both CD4 and CD8 cells, going from naive through CM, EM and EMRA, the Gini index went up while Shannon and inverse Simpson diversity went down. TCR abundance followed a power law with an exponent that was different for naive and memory subsets but consistent across the three individuals. A clonotype was defined as a single alpha or beta chain sequence rather than as a paired alpha/beta receptor. The repertoire findings for the naive and memory subsets could not be validated against a ground truth, as none was available. Naive repertoires, especially CD8, contained a few larger clonotypes, possibly memory cells re-expressing CD45RA. Once error correction was done, more than 90% of naive TCR sequences showed up just once, which made the naive abundance distributions much steeper than those of the memory subsets. RNA-based TCR counts may be affected by expression changes linked to T cell activation and differentiation.

Turning to this clonotype: Its antigen remains unidentified. No much larger clonotype is one base removed from it; base qualities were not supplied.

From the second PCR step onward, the TCR alpha chain libraries and the TCR beta chain libraries were amplified separately. To determine each donor's CMV status, fresh PBMCs were stimulated overnight with CMV viral lysate, and IFNgamma production from CD4+ T cells was then assessed. Using Miltenyi beads, CD4 T cells were first positively selected, and CD8 T cells were then positively selected from the CD4-negative fraction. Cells were stained for CD3, CD4, CD8, CD45RA, CD27 and a live/dead dye and were sorted on a BD Aria II into four subsets based on CD45RA and CD27. A few healthy volunteers provided blood, and each donor's sample was split into CD4 and CD8 T cells and then further divided into four differentiation subsets. About 110 ml of peripheral blood was taken from each donor, and PBMC were separated by density-gradient centrifugation on Ficoll-Paque PLUS. The sorted cells were lysed in RLT buffer, after which RNA was extracted using a Qiagen RNeasy kit and kept at -80 degrees C.

Preparation of the library involved UMI-ligation and nested PCR. An equimolar mix of two oligonucleotides covering both TRBC1 and TRBC2 was used as the beta constant-region primer. The ligated cDNA went through four rounds of PCR with nested alpha and beta constant-region primers together with the SP2 primer. A single-stranded oligonucleotide carrying the SP2 primer and a 12-nucleotide UMI was ligated to the 3' end of the cDNA by T4 RNA ligase 1. Incubation of the ligation reaction was carried out at 16 degrees C for about 18-25 hours. PCR2 was typically performed as a SYBR Green qPCR and was stopped at a predetermined threshold so that over-amplification was prevented. Agencourt AMPure XP magnetic beads were used for all purifications after the first. Library amounts were measured by Qubit and library quality was assessed on a TapeStation, where the main peak was expected at around 650 bp. Pooled libraries were sequenced on an Illumina MiSeq with v2 2x251 paired-end kits, typically giving about 0.95-2.2 million reads per sample. Each sample was pooled at 4 nM, and about 4.5-7% PhiX was included to help cluster recognition. The published analysis was carried out like this. V and J genes were assigned to Demultiplexor-processed FASTQ reads by Decombinator through tag matching, with a single base-pair mismatch being allowed. Collapsinator relied on UMIs to fix sequencing errors as well as frequency errors caused by PCR heterogeneity. TCRs were translated and CDR3s were extracted from the conserved cysteine to the FGXG phenylalanine by CDR3Translator, with non-productive sequences being flagged. Repertoires were subsampled to equal numbers of UMI-defined TCRs before Gini, Shannon entropy and inverse Simpson indices were calculated. Power-law fits to clonotype abundance distributions were performed by maximum likelihood within the linear range. For one naive CD8 sample, the pipeline and MIGEC produced similar UMI counts, unique TCR numbers and clonal distributions. In one analysis, naive TCRs that were also found in any memory subset of the same donor were excluded from the naive repertoire. A set of some 7,000 CMV-associated CDR3 sequences, compiled from VDJdb and a published dataset, was used to search the repertoires. TCRdb reprocessing: public reads trimmed at Q25 with fastp, clones called with MiXCR, in-frame beta chains kept. Rows with a matching CDR3 protein are joined into one entry that keeps the most common DNA and genes. Here the V and J calls rest on TCRdb's processing, not on the authors' analysis. For this sample there are under 150,000 distinct CDR3 sequences; about 20% appear just once. The leading ten clones occupy roughly 0.68% of the sample.

From its cysteine to its phenylalanine, the CDR3 spans 15 amino acids. Here the CDR3 DNA is all that survives: 45 bases in frame from base 1. Looking up the germline V gene yields CDR1 SQVTM and CDR2 ANQGSEA. V is pared back by 3 bases and J by 0 bases, with 12 bases lying between the germline termini. The rearranged chain carries TRBV29-1 and TRBJ1-3; the D gene is not confidently resolved. Sequenced sample: naive CD8+ T cells from blood. The cell subset or site label here, explained by the study, means: naive T cells, CD45RA high CD27+. This clonotype originated in a human donor in good health. The encoded CDR3 is CSVEEVGISGNTIYF. Read as DNA, the sequence is TGCAGCGTTGAGGAGGTCGGTATCTCTGGAAACACCATATATTTT.